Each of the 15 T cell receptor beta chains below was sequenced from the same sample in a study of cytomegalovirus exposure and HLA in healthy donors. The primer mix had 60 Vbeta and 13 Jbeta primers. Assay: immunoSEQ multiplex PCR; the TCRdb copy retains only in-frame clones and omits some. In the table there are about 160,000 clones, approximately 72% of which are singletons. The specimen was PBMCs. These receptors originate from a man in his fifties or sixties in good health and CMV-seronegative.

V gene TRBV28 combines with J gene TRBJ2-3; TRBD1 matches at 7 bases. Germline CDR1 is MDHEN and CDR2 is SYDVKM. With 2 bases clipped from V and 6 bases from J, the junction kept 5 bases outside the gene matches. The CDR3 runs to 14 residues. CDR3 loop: CASSLGDSLDTQYF. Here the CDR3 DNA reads TGTGCCAGCAGTTTAGGGGACAGCCTTGATACGCAGTATTTT.

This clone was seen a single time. The CDR3 coding sequence is TGTGCTAGTGGTTTGGGGACTAGCGAACGTAGATACGAGCAGTACTTC. This encodes CASGLGTSERRYEQYF. V gene TRBV12-5 combines with J gene TRBJ2-7; 9 bases agree with TRBD2. Trimming cost V 1 base and J 4 bases; bases outside gene matches: 8. The CDR3 is 16 amino acids. Germline V CDR1 and CDR2: LGHNT, FRNRAP.

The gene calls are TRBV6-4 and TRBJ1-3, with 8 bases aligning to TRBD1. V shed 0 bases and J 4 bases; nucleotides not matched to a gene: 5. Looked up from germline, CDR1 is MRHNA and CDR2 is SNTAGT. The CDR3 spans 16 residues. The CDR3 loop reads CASSDSFRGPGNTIYF. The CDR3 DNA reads TGTGCCAGCAGTGACTCATTCAGGGGGCCGGGAAACACCATATATTTT.

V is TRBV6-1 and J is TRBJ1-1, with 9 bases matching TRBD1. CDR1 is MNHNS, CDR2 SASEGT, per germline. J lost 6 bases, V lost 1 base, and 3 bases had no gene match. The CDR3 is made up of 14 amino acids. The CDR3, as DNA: TGTGCCAGCAGTGAAGACAGGGGGCGTTCTGAAGCTTTCTTT. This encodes CASSEDRGRSEAFF.

CDR3 bases: TGTGCCAGCAGCTTAAATTCGGCTAGCGGCTACAATGAGCAGTTCTTC. Protein product: CASSLNSASGYNEQFF. The chain joins TRBV7-3 to TRBJ2-1; the match to TRBD2 covers 7 bases. Germline trimming cut 1 base from V and 3 bases from J; bases unmatched to any gene: 6. Germline-derived CDR1 and CDR2 are SGHTA and FQGTGA. The CDR3 runs 16 residues.

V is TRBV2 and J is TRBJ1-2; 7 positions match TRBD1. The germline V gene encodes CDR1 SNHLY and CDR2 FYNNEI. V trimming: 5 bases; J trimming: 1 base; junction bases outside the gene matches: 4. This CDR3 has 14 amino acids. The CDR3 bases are TGTGCCAGCAGTCTGGACAGGAATAACTATGGCTACACCTTC. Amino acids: CASSLDRNNYGYTF.

CDR3 sequence (DNA): TGTGCCAGCAGCTTGGCCTCGGGACAGTATTATGGCTACACCTTC. Protein product: CASSLASGQYYGYTF. V usage is TRBV5-4 and J usage is TRBJ1-2; TRBD1 matches at 7 bases. Looked up from germline, CDR1 is SGHNT and CDR2 is YYREEE (reference sequence). The CDR3 covers 15 residues. Germline trimming cut 0 bases from V and 5 bases from J; bases unmatched to any gene: 7.

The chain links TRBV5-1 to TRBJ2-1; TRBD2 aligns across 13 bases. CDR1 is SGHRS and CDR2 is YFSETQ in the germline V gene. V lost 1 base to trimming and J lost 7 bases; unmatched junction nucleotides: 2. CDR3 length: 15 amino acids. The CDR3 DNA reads TGCGCCAGCAGCTTGACTAGCGGGGGGGCGAATGAGCAGTTCTTC. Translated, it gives CASSLTSGGANEQFF.

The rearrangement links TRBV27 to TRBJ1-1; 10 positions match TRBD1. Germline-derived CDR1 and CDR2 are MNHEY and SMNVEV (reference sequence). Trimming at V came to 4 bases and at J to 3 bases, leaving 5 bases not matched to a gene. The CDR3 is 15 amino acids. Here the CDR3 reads CASSWTGGTHTEAFF. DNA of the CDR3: TGTGCCAGCAGTTGGACAGGGGGTACGCACACTGAAGCTTTCTTT.

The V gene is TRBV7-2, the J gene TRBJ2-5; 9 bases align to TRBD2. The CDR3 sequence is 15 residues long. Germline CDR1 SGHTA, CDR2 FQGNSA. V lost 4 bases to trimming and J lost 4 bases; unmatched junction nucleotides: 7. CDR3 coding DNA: TGTGCCAGCAGCTCCCTAGGCGGGGGGGCAGAGACCCAGTACTTC. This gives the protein CASSSLGGGAETQYF.

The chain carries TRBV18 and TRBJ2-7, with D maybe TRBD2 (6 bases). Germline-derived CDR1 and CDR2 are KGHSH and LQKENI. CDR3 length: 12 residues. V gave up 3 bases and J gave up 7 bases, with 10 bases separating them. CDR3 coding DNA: TGTGCCAGCTCACCCTCGGGGGTAGAGCAGTACTTC. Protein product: CASSPSGVEQYF.

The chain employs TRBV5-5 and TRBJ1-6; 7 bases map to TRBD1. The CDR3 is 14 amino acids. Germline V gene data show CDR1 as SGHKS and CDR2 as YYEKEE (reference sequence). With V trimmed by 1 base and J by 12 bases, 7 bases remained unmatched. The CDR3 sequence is CASSLTTGQLPLHF. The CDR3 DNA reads TGTGCCAGCAGCTTGACGACAGGGCAGTTACCCCTCCACTTT.

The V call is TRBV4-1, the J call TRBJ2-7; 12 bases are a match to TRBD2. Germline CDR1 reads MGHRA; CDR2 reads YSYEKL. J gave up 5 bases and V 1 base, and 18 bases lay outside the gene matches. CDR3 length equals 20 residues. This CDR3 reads CASSQASRGTSGGRHHEQYF. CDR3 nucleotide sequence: TGCGCCAGCAGCCAAGCTTCGAGGGGCACTAGCGGGGGGCGCCACCACGAGCAGTACTTC.

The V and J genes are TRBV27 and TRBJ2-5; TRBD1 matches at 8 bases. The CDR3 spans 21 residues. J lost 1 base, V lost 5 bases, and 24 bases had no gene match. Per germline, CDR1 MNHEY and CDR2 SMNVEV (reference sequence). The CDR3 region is CASSPLELFGDRRRFQETQYF. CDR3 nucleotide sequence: TGTGCCAGCAGTCCACTCGAACTCTTTGGGGACAGGCGACGATTCCAAGAGACCCAGTACTTC.

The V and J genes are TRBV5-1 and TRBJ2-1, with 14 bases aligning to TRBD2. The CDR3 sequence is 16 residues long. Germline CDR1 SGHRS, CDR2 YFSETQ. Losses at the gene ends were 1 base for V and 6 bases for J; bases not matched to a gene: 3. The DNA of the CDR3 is TGCGCCAGCAGCTTGCGGACTAGCGGGGGGTCCAATGAGCAGTTCTTC. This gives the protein CASSLRTSGGSNEQFF.